Below are 8 T cell receptor beta chains sequenced from a single sample in a study of identical twins. In TCRdb, the 5' RACE reads were re-called with MiXCR into one record per CDR3 protein. The sample comprises about 340,000 distinct CDR3 sequences, around 12% of which are singletons, and approximately 7.6% rests with the top ten. The same specimen was also included in a second study, on yellow fever vaccine responses in identical twins.

What was sequenced was CD8+ T cells sorted from blood. Every receptor here comes from a woman in her late teens or twenties in good health.

V usage is TRBV29-1 and J usage is TRBJ2-5; either TRBD1 or TRBD2 may fit D (5 bases each). The CDR3 length is 13 residues. Germline V CDR1 and CDR2: SQVTM, ANQGSEA. V gave up 3 bases and J gave up 2 bases, with 10 bases separating them. This chain's CDR3 is CSVDWGSQETQYF. The DNA of the CDR3 is TGCAGCGTTGACTGGGGGTCGCAAGAGACCCAGTACTTC.

The V gene is TRBV20-1, the J gene TRBJ2-7; unclear D gene. Deletions cut 0 bases from V and 1 base from J, with 7 bases between. The germline V gene encodes CDR1 DFQATT and CDR2 SNEGSKA (reference sequence). CDR3 length: 13 residues. The CDR3 coding sequence is TGCAGTGCTAGAGATCTACTTTCCTACGAGCAGTACGTC. Translating gives CSARDLLSYEQYV.

This clonotype was counted between two and nine times. The rearrangement links TRBV12-3 or TRBV12-4 to TRBJ2-1; D may be TRBD2 (6 bases). The CDR3 is 13 residues long. Trimming cost V 6 bases and J 2 bases, with 8 bases left between them. The chain's CDR3 is CASRGLTYNEQFF. The CDR3 region has the DNA TGTGCCAGCAGGGGACTGACCTACAATGAGCAGTTCTTC.

The chain joins TRBV15 to TRBJ2-1, with TRBD1 matching over 11 bases. The CDR3 contains 16 residues. V was clipped by 6 bases and J by 6 bases; unmatched bases: 10. The germline CDR1 and CDR2 sequences are LNHNV and YYDKDF (reference sequence). This CDR3 is CATSRTGDRGGNEQFF. The CDR3 DNA follows: TGTGCCACCAGTAGGACGGGGGACAGGGGGGGCAATGAGCAGTTCTTC.

This clonotype was recorded many times. The chain carries TRBV7-8 and TRBJ2-1; D gene unclear. The CDR3 extends over 12 amino acids. V was pared by 5 bases and J by 8 bases, with 10 bases between. Looked up from germline, CDR1 is SGHVS and CDR2 is FQNEAQ. CDR3 residues: CASSAPGDEQFF. The CDR3 DNA follows: TGTGCCAGCAGCGCACCTGGCGATGAGCAGTTCTTC.

The V and J genes are TRBV29-1 and TRBJ2-2, with 12 bases that match TRBD2. Trimming cost V 6 bases and J 7 bases; bases outside gene matches: 9. The germline V gene has CDR1 SQVTM and CDR2 ANQGSEA. This CDR3 is built from 15 residues. The CDR3 region has the DNA TGCAGCGTCGGAAGGACTAGCGGGACGGTCGGGGAGCTGTTTTTT. It specifies CSVGRTSGTVGELFF.

The chain links TRBV27 to TRBJ2-2; D is possibly TRBD2 (5 bases). Trimming took 1 base from V and 6 from J, leaving 9 bases between them. The CDR3 contains 14 residues. Germline V gene sequence: CDR1 MNHEY, CDR2 SMNVEV (reference sequence). CDR3 amino acids: CASSLLEAAGELFF. Written as DNA, the CDR3 is TGTGCCAGCAGTTTATTGGAGGCCGCCGGGGAGCTGTTTTTT.

This clonotype was seen at least ten times. The rearrangement uses TRBV12-3 or TRBV12-4 and TRBJ2-2, with D perhaps TRBD2 (6 bases). Trimming cost V 3 bases and J 7 bases, with 15 bases left between them. CDR3 size: 15 residues. CDR3 coding DNA: TGTGCCAGCAGTTTTCAGTACCCTAGCGTCGGGGAGCTGTTTTTT. It yields the protein CASSFQYPSVGELFF.